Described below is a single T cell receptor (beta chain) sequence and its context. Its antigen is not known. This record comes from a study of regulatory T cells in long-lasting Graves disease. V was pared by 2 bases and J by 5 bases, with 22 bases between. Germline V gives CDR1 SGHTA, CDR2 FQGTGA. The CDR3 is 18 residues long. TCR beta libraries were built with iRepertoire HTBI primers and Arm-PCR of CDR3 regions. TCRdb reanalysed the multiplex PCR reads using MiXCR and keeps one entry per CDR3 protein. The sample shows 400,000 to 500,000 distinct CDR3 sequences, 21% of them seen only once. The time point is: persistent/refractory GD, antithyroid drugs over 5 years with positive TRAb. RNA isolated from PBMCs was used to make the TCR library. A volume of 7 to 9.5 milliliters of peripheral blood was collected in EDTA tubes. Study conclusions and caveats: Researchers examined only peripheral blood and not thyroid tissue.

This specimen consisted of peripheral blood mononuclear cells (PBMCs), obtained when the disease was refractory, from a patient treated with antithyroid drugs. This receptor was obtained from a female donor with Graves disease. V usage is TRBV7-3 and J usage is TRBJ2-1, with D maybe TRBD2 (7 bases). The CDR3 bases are TGTGCCAGCAGCTTATGGGACGTTTTCGGGGGGCCCCACAATGAGCAGTTCTTC. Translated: CASSLWDVFGGPHNEQFF.